This TCR beta chain emerged from a study of T-cell reconstitution after alpha-beta-depleted transplantation in children. The V gene's germline CDR1 is MNHEY and CDR2 SMNVEV (reference sequence). This CDR3 has 13 amino acids. This clonotype has more than one count but fewer than ten. A read error may account for a junction end that differs from germline. Researchers prepared the TCRbeta library using unique molecular identifiers, the study reports. TCRdb reanalysed the PCR reads using MiXCR and keeps one entry per CDR3 protein. Of around 370,000 distinct CDR3 sequences detected, under 13% appear once; the ten largest clones hold 2% to 3%.

The TCR originated in a human donor who donated a stem cell graft to a child with acute lymphoblastic leukemia. Sample: PBMCs from the stem cell graft donor, taken from the stem cell graft. V and J are TRBV27 and TRBJ2-7; D is possibly TRBD2 (6 bases). CDR3 sequence reads: CASETTGLHSFHF. The CDR3 DNA follows: TGTGCCAGCGAAACGACGGGACTTCATTCATTTCACTTC.